This T cell receptor (beta chain) was documented in a study of T cell clones after liver transplantation. Across the whole study: Immunosuppression withdrawal was tried within 2 years after liver transplantation in this trial.

The table lists this clone with a few counts. Unmatched junction bases numbered 9, after V lost 4 bases and J lost 1 base. Per germline, CDR1 WNHNN and CDR2 SYGVQD (reference sequence). CDR3 length: 17 amino acids. Clones were sequenced by immunoSEQ multiplex PCR, and TCRdb holds only the in-frame ones, with some missing. This table has about 53,000 clones, 70% to 85% appearing once. The sequence derives from a human donor who received a liver transplant. V usage is TRBV10-1 and J usage is TRBJ2-2, with 7 bases aligning to TRBD2. The sample in question was CD4+ T cells from blood, obtained before liver transplant. CDR3 sequence (DNA): TGCGCCAGCAGTGCCCGGGGAGGGTCTAAGAACACCGGGGAGCTGTTTTTT. Its protein is CASSARGGSKNTGELFF.